This is a list of T cell receptor beta chains from one sample in a study of T cell responses to AZD1222 COVID-19 vaccine. Assay: immunoSEQ multiplex PCR; the TCRdb copy retains only in-frame clones and omits some. The table lists 80,000 to 100,000 clones, approximately 83% of them singletons. The sequences come from peripheral blood, collected 28 days after the second AZD1222 dose. These TCRs come from an adult who received the AZD1222 COVID-19 vaccine. Both conserved end residues are part of each CDR3. Each record gives: J gene, V gene, CDR3 protein.

TRBJ1-3 TRBV2 CASGESSGNTIYF
TRBJ2-7 TRBV7-3 CASSFGTSGVNEQYF
TRBJ1-1 TRBV10-3 CAIGAQAENTEAFF
TRBJ1-3 TRBV24-1 CATEGGDSGNTIYF
TRBJ2-3 TRBV27 CASSWLGGDTQYF
TRBJ2-2 TRBV9 CASSGPSGDHTGELFF
TRBJ1-4 TRBV6-1 CASSGIRTATNEKLFF
TRBJ1-1 TRBV6-5 CASNAPGRMNTEAFF
TRBJ1-1 TRBV6-5 CASSFRGRGTEAFF
TRBJ2-1 TRBV11-3 CASSPGLAGNSYNEQFF
TRBJ2-2 TRBV28 CASSYRTGRSGELFF
TRBJ2-7 TRBV3-1/TRBV3-2 CASSQAGGNYEQYF
TRBJ1-2 TRBV10-2 CASSGLAGPVHGYTF
TRBJ2-3 TRBV30 CAWSPSFERGGTDTQYF
TRBJ2-7 TRBV7-2 CASSLAVRSYEQYF
TRBJ2-2 TRBV7-6 CASSSGLAGTGELFF
TRBJ2-7 TRBV6-6 CASTLPGGRVYEQYF
TRBJ2-7 TRBV10-3 CAIKDRSYEQYF
TRBJ2-3 TRBV12-3/TRBV12-4 CASSLYSDTQYF
TRBJ2-4 TRBV28 CASSPLNQLAKNIQYF
TRBJ2-3 TRBV7-9 CASSLGDRAIDTQYF
TRBJ2-1 TRBV7-2 CASSLVAGRYNEQFF
TRBJ2-7 TRBV9 CASSAEGLAYEQYF
TRBJ2-1 TRBV9 CASSVGRGAGNEQFF
TRBJ1-1 TRBV5-8 CASSPGWHTEAFF
TRBJ1-4 TRBV7-2 CASSLGQGNEKLFF
TRBJ2-3 TRBV7-2 CASSLLDTQYF
TRBJ2-5 TRBV6-2/TRBV6-3 CASSSDDLEKETQYF
TRBJ1-4 TRBV5-6 CASSWGSTNEKLFF
TRBJ2-7 TRBV5-4 CASSVTPADEQYF
TRBJ1-6 TRBV7-9 CASSLGSGQGGNSPLHF
TRBJ2-4 TRBV3-1/TRBV3-2 CASSGTVGSKNIQYF
TRBJ1-6 TRBV5-6 CASTPRDRGNSPLHF
TRBJ1-2 TRBV2 CASSEDGYTF
TRBJ2-5 TRBV25-1 CASSEDSQETQYF
TRBJ2-1 TRBV6-2/TRBV6-3 CASSYSGAQFF
TRBJ1-3 TRBV11-2 CASSFTRNTIYF
TRBJ1-2 TRBV30 CAWSAPGGGGYGYTF
TRBJ1-3 TRBV28 CASNGDAGNTIYF
TRBJ1-3 TRBV5-1 CASSLVQSSGNTIYF
TRBJ2-5 TRBV18 CASSARQGRQETQYF
TRBJ2-5 TRBV6-5 CASSRPGLQETQYF
TRBJ2-7 TRBV28 CASSLGRAFSYEQYF
TRBJ1-2 TRBV29-1 CSPSDLDREDYGYTF
TRBJ2-7 TRBV19 CASSPGSYEQYF
TRBJ2-7 TRBV19 CASSTNRGTAGEQYF
TRBJ1-1 TRBV28 CASSEAGGTGTEAFF
TRBJ2-7 TRBV7-9 CASSLLKGGGWYEQYF
TRBJ2-1 TRBV24-1 CATSDLGPGTGDEQFF
TRBJ2-7 TRBV5-8 CASSFWTGGSDEQYF
TRBJ1-1 TRBV6-5 CASRPTENTEAFF
TRBJ1-5 TRBV3-1/TRBV3-2 CASSHGTGVEQPQHF
TRBJ2-7 TRBV7-8 CASSLTGRFHEQYF
TRBJ1-4 TRBV19 CASSIEGQKLFF
TRBJ2-1 TRBV11-3 CASSPTSYNEQFF